The 18 T cell receptor beta chains reported below all come from one sample, sequenced in a study of blood T cells in healthy people across ages. With a J-beta primer mix and a sample-barcoded 5' primer, a second PCR ran about 7 to 12 cycles. TCRdb called the 5' RACE reads again in MiXCR, with one record for every CDR3 protein. The repertoire has roughly 1,800,000 distinct CDR3 sequences, about 49% of them found once; the top ten carry roughly 2.1%. The specimen was blood. These receptors were obtained from a woman between 40 and 50 years old in good health.

The gene calls are TRBV10-3 and TRBJ1-2; 9 bases map to TRBD1. The ends lost 4 bases at V and 0 bases at J; junction bases unmatched: 6. CDR1 is ENHRY and CDR2 is SYGVKD in the germline V gene. CDR3 length equals 16 residues. The CDR3 region has the DNA TGTGCCATCAGTGCCACAGGGGGCGCGTCTAACTATGGCTACACCTTC. Protein sequence: CAISATGGASNYGYTF.

There are a few counts of this clonotype. The genes are TRBV20-1 and TRBJ2-1; D might be TRBD2 (6 bases). Trimming took 8 bases from V and 6 from J, leaving 14 bases between them. This CDR3 region has 12 residues. Germline lookup yields CDR1 DFQATT and CDR2 SNEGSKA (reference sequence). The CDR3 DNA follows: TGCAGTCCCAAGGGGAGGCTCAATGAGCAGTTCTTC. This translates into CSPKGRLNEQFF.

The chain uses TRBV7-2 and TRBJ1-1, with D uncertain. The germline gives CDR1 SGHTA, CDR2 FQGNSA. The CDR3 has 12 amino acids. The V gene lost 5 bases and the J gene lost 5 bases, with 9 bases spanning the gap. CDR3 DNA sequence: TGTGCCAGCAGCGTTTGGACGACTGAAGCTTTCTTT. It yields the protein CASSVWTTEAFF.

This clonotype has more than one count but fewer than ten. The chain is built from TRBV12-3 or TRBV12-4 and TRBJ1-6; TRBD1 matches at 9 bases. After removal of 6 bases from V and 7 bases from J, the junction contained 7 bases not matched to a gene. This CDR3 has 15 residues. DNA of the CDR3: TGTGCCAGCAGGGGCGGGACAGGGTGGAATTCACCCCTCCACTTT. Protein product: CASRGGTGWNSPLHF.

The chain couples TRBV4-1 to TRBJ1-6; weak D call: TRBD1 (6 bases). CDR3 length equals 16 residues. Trimming cost V 0 bases and J 6 bases, with 12 bases left between them. Per the germline V gene, CDR1 is MGHRA and CDR2 is YSYEKL. The CDR3, as DNA: TGCGCCAGCAGCCAAGAGGGGGGCCACGGTAATTCACCCCTCCACTTT. Its protein product is CASSQEGGHGNSPLHF.

V is TRBV20-1 and J is TRBJ1-2; D may be TRBD1 (6 bases). The CDR3 length is 16 residues. Germline loops: CDR1 DFQATT, CDR2 SNEGSKA (reference sequence). V was trimmed by 0 bases and J by 3 bases, leaving 17 bases between them. CDR3 nucleotide sequence: TGCAGTGCTAGAGATCTGGGGCAGGGGAAATACTATGGCTACACCTTC. It is translated as CSARDLGQGKYYGYTF.

V usage is TRBV20-1 and J usage is TRBJ2-4; D call uncertain. Germline V gives CDR1 DFQATT, CDR2 SNEGSKA (reference sequence). V dropped 2 bases and J dropped 9 bases, with 11 bases sitting between them. The CDR3 is made up of 12 amino acids. DNA of the CDR3: TGCAGTGCTAGATTTGCAGCAGTCATTCAGTACTTC. Residues: CSARFAAVIQYF.

This clonotype was seen more than once but under ten times. CDR3 loop: CASSLVVGQGETQYF. The CDR3 region has the DNA TGCGCCAGCTCATTGGTGGTTGGACAGGGAGAGACCCAGTACTTC. The genes are TRBV5-1 and TRBJ2-5; 8 bases agree with TRBD1. CDR3 length equals 15 residues. V was clipped by 7 bases and J by 4 bases; unmatched bases: 12. The germline V gene has CDR1 SGHRS and CDR2 YFSETQ. Looking up the rest from reference TRBV5-1 and TRBJ2-5 gives the full variable domain: KAGVTQTPRYLIKTRGQQVTLSCSPISGHRSVSWYQQTPGQGLQFLFEYFSETQRNKGNFPGRFSGRQFSNSRSEMNVSTLELGDSALYLCASSLVVGQGETQYFGPGTRLLVL.

In its sample, this clonotype was seen a few times. The chain has TRBV25-1 and TRBJ2-1; TRBD1 matches at 7 bases. Per germline, CDR1 MGHDK and CDR2 SYGVNS. J was trimmed by 7 bases and V by 4 bases; bases with no gene match: 4. The CDR3 loop spans 13 amino acids. The CDR3 DNA is TGTGCCAGCAGTGGAGGGGGCCTTAATGAGCAGTTCTTC. Its translation: CASSGGGLNEQFF.

The table lists this clonotype with a count of one. V and J are TRBV2 and TRBJ1-2; TRBD1 aligns across 7 bases. CDR1 is SNHLY, CDR2 FYNNEI, per germline. This CDR3 has 12 amino acids. The V gene end was trimmed by 6 bases and the J gene end by 8 bases; junction bases not matched to a gene: 6. The DNA of the CDR3 is TGTGCCAGCAGACAACAGGGGAAGGGCTACACCTTC. Its protein product is CASRQQGKGYTF.

This clonotype was picked up a small number of times. The V and J genes are TRBV2 and TRBJ2-1; D is unresolved. CDR3 length: 14 residues. Germline V gives CDR1 SNHLY, CDR2 FYNNEI. Trimming removed 3 bases from V and 3 bases from J, with 9 bases in between. The CDR3 DNA reads TGTGCCAGCAGTGAGGTGGCGAGCTACAATGAGCAGTTCTTC. Translating gives CASSEVASYNEQFF. Variable domain in full (rest from reference TRBV2 and TRBJ2-1): EPEVTQTPSHQVTQMGQEVILRCVPISNHLYFYWYRQILGQKVEFLVSFYNNEISEKSEIFDDQFSVERPDGSNFTLKIRSTKLEDSAMYFCASSEVASYNEQFFGPGTRLTVL.

The chain uses TRBV25-1 and TRBJ1-1, with 7 bases that match TRBD1. This CDR3 contains 14 residues. CDR1 and CDR2 (germline): MGHDK, SYGVNS. The trim removed 7 bases at V and 0 bases at J, leaving 5 bases unmatched. The CDR3 DNA follows: TGTGCCAGCACCCGACAGGGAATGAACACTGAAGCTTTCTTT. It codes for CASTRQGMNTEAFF.

This clonotype was seen only a few times. The chain couples TRBV20-1 to TRBJ2-4; D is undetermined. CDR3 length: 14 residues. V shed 4 bases and J shed 4 bases, with 14 bases lying between them. Germline-derived CDR1 and CDR2 are DFQATT and SNEGSKA (reference sequence). Written as DNA, the CDR3 is TGCAGTGCTACCAGGATGGGGATTAAAAACATTCAGTACTTC. It is translated as CSATRMGIKNIQYF.

The chain employs TRBV28 and TRBJ2-1; TRBD2 agrees at 15 bases. Germline CDR1 reads MDHEN; CDR2 reads SYDVKM. V trimming: 6 bases; J trimming: 13 bases; junction bases outside the gene matches: 10. This CDR3 contains 15 residues. The CDR3 spells CASSSGTSGGQSQFF. The CDR3 DNA is TGTGCCAGCAGCTCCGGGACTAGCGGGGGGCAGAGTCAGTTCTTC.

This clonotype has more than one count but fewer than ten. The chain recombines TRBV7-2 with TRBJ1-4; the match to TRBD1 covers 9 bases. Germline V gene lookup returns CDR1 SGHTA and CDR2 FQGNSA. The CDR3 consists of 15 residues. V was clipped by 4 bases and J by 8 bases; unmatched bases: 8. The CDR3: CASSSGQGIREKLFF. The CDR3 DNA reads TGTGCCAGCAGCTCGGGACAGGGAATACGGGAAAAACTGTTTTTT. The entire variable domain, with the rest obtained from reference TRBV7-2 and TRBJ1-4, is as follows: GAGVSQSPSNKVTEKGKDVELRCDPISGHTALYWYRQSLGQGLEFLIYFQGNSAPDKSGLPSDRFSAERTGGSVSTLTIQRTQQEDSAVYLCASSSGQGIREKLFFGSGTQLSVL.

V is TRBV4-3 and J is TRBJ2-6; possible D gene TRBD2, 7 bases. V was clipped by 0 bases and J by 2 bases, with 23 bases between them. Germline CDR1 and CDR2: LGHNA and YSLEER. The CDR3 covers 21 residues. CDR3 in amino acids: CASSQDLVGGALSAGANVLTF. The CDR3 DNA is TGCGCCAGCAGCCAAGATTTGGTTGGGGGGGCCCTTTCCGCTGGGGCCAACGTCCTGACTTTC.

This clonotype was found a few times. V usage is TRBV11-2 and J usage is TRBJ2-3; D is perhaps TRBD2 (6 bases). The CDR3 loop spans 17 amino acids. The germline V gene has CDR1 SGHAT and CDR2 FQNNGV. Trimming removed 2 bases from V and 0 bases from J, with 15 bases in between. The CDR3 reads CASSLKPAGTSTDTQYF. The DNA for the CDR3 is TGTGCCAGCAGCTTAAAACCCGCCGGGACTAGCACAGATACGCAGTATTTT.

This chain connects TRBV12-3 or TRBV12-4 to TRBJ2-6, with no clear D. This CDR3 region has 16 residues. The germline V and J ends were trimmed by 3 bases and 0 bases, with 9 bases remaining between them. The DNA of the CDR3 is TGTGCCAGCAGTTTGGCTCGCCACTCTGGGGCCAACGTCCTGACTTTC. As protein: CASSLARHSGANVLTF.